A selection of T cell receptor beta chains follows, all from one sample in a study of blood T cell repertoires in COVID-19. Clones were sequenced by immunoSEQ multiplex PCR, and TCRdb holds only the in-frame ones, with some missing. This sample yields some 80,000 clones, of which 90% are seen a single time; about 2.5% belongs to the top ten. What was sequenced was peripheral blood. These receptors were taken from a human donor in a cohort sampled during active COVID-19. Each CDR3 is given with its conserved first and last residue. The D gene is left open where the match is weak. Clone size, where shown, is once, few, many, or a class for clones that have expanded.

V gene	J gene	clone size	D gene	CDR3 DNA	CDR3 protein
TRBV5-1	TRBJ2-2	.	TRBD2	TGCGCCAGCAGCCGGACTAGCGGGGGAGCGAACACCGGGGAGCTGTTTTTT	CASSRTSGGANTGELFF
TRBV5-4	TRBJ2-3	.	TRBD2	TGTGCCAGCAGCTCCAGCGGGAGGGCCACAGATACGCAGTATTTT	CASSSSGRATDTQYF
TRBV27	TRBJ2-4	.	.	TGTGCCAGCGCGACAGGGAGGAACATTCAGTACTTC	CASATGRNIQYF
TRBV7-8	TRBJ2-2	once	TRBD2	TGTGCCAGCAGCGCCCCACTAGCGTCGACATTAAGTGGGGAGCTGTTTTTT	CASSAPLASTLSGELFF
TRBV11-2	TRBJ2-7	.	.	TGTGCCAGCAGCTTAGTCATGAGGTACGAGCAGTACTTC	CASSLVMRYEQYF
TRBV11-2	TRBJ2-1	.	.	TGTGCCAGCAGCTTAAGGAGGGATTTCCTTTACAATGAGCAGTTCTTC	CASSLRRDFLYNEQFF
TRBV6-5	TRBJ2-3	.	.	TGTGCCAGCAGTATTAGGGGTGGGAATACGCAGTATTTT	CASSIRGGNTQYF
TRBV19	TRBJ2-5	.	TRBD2	TGTGCCAGTAGTATGTCTTTAGCGGGGGGTATGGAGACCCAGTACTTC	CASSMSLAGGMETQYF
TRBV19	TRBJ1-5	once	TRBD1	TGTGCCAGTAGTGGACAGGGGGAGAATCAGCCCCAGCATTTT	CASSGQGENQPQHF
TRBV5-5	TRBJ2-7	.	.	TGTGCCAGCAGCTTTGACTGGGTCTATACCTACGAGCAGTACTTC	CASSFDWVYTYEQYF
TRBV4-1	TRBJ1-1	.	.	TGCGCCAGCAGCCAAGTCCCAGGGGTGCCTGAAGCTTTCTTT	CASSQVPGVPEAFF
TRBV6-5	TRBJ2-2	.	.	TGTGCCAGCAGAGCTACCGGGTCGAACACCGGGGAGCTGTTTTTT	CASRATGSNTGELFF
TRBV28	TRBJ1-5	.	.	TGTGCCAGCATCGGGGAACCGAGCAATCAGCCCCAGCATTTT	CASIGEPSNQPQHF
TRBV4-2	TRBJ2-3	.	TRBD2	TGTGCCAGCAGCCAAAGGACTAGCCACACAGATACGCAGTATTTT	CASSQRTSHTDTQYF
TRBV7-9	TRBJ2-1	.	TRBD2	TGTGCCAGCAGCTTAGCTCGGCGGGGGGCGGGGGAGCAGTTCTTC	CASSLARRGAGEQFF
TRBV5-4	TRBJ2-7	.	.	TGTGCCAGCAGCAACCCGACGGGGGTCTACGAGCAGTACTTC	CASSNPTGVYEQYF
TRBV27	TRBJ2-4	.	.	TGTGCCAGCAGTCGAGCGGGAGCCAAAAACATTCAGTACTTC	CASSRAGAKNIQYF
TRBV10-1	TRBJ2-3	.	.	TGCGCCAGCAACCGACAGAGCACAGATACGCAGTATTTT	CASNRQSTDTQYF
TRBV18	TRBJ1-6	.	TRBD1	TGTGCCAGCTCATCTACTACAGGGGGAACCTATAATTCACCCCTCCACTTT	CASSSTTGGTYNSPLHF
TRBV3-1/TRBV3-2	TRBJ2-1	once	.	TGTGCCAGCAGCTCCTCTAGCCAGGACAATGAGCAGTTCTTC	CASSSSSQDNEQFF
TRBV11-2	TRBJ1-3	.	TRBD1	TGTGCCAGCAGCTTAGCGGACAGGGGGAACACCATATATTTT	CASSLADRGNTIYF
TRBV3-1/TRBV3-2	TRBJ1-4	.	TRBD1	TGTGCCAGCAAACAGGGGCTGGGTGAAAAACTGTTTTTT	CASKQGLGEKLFF
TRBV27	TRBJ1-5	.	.	TGTGCCAGCAGTTCGGGAGGGGGCAATCAGCCCCAGCATTTT	CASSSGGGNQPQHF
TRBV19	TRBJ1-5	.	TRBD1	TGTGCCAGCAAGAATTCGGGACAGTTAAATCAGCCCCAGCATTTT	CASKNSGQLNQPQHF
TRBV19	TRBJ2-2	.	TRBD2	TGTGCCAGTAAAGGTCTAGCGGTGAACACCGGGGAGCTGTTTTTT	CASKGLAVNTGELFF
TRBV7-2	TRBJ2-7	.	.	TGTGCCAGCAGCTTAGAGATGGGGGCTAAGTACTTC	CASSLEMGAKYF
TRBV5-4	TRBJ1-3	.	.	TGTGCCAGCAGCTTGCGAGGTGCTGGAAACACCATATATTTT	CASSLRGAGNTIYF
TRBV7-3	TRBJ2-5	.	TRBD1	TGTGCCAGCAGCGACCGGGACAGGGGGAAAGAGACCCAGTACTTC	CASSDRDRGKETQYF
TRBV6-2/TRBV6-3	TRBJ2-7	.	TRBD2	TGTGCCAGCAGACCTCGACTGAGCGGGGGTCCAGGCCCCCCCTGGGGATCCTACGAGCAGTACTTC	CASRPRLSGGPGPPWGSYEQYF
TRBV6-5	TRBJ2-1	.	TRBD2	TGTGCCAGCAGTTACTACCGGCTAGCGGGGAACAATGAGCAGTTCTTC	CASSYYRLAGNNEQFF
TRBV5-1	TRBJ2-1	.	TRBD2	TGCGCCAGCAGCTTGGGGCTAGCGGACTCCTACAATGAGCAGTTCTTC	CASSLGLADSYNEQFF
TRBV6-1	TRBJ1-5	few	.	TGTGCCAGCAGTGAAGCCCGACGGACTAATCAGCCCCAGCATTTT	CASSEARRTNQPQHF
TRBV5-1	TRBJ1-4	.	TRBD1	TGCGCCAGCAGACGAAGACAGGGGGCAACTAATGAAAAACTGTTTTTT	CASRRRQGATNEKLFF
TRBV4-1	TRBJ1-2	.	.	TGCGCCAGCAGCCTCTCCGGGACATATACGGAGGGCTACACCTTC	CASSLSGTYTEGYTF
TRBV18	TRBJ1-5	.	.	TGTGCCAGCTCATCGGGACACAACAATCAGCCCCAGCATTTT	CASSSGHNNQPQHF
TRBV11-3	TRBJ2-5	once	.	TGTGCCAGCAGCTTAAGGGGGTTCCAGGAGACCCAGTACTTC	CASSLRGFQETQYF
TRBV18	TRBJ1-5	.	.	TGTGCCAGCTCAGCGCAGGGTTCGGGCAATCAGCCCCAGCATTTT	CASSAQGSGNQPQHF
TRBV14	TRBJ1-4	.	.	TGTGCCAGCAGCCAAGTGCGGCAGGGCGTAGCAGGACATGAAAAACTGTTTTTT	CASSQVRQGVAGHEKLFF
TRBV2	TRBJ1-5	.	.	TGTGCCAGCAGTCCGACTGGCAGCCTCCCCCAGCATTTT	CASSPTGSLPQHF
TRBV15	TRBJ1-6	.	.	TGTGCCACCAGCAGAGACGCGGGGGATTCACCCCTCCACTTT	CATSRDAGDSPLHF
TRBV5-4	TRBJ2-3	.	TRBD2	TGTGCCAGCCGGCTAGCGGGAGGACGCACAGATACGCAGTATTTT	CASRLAGGRTDTQYF
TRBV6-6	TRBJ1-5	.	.	TGTGCCAGCAAAGAATGGGGAGAGGATCAGCCCCAGCATTTT	CASKEWGEDQPQHF
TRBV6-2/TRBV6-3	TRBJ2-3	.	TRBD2	TGTGCCAGCAGTTCGCCCGAAATAGCGGGGGGCCGGGATACGCAGTATTTT	CASSSPEIAGGRDTQYF
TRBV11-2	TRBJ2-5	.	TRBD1	TGTGCCAGCAGCGACAGGGATGCTTCGGAGACCCAGTACTTC	CASSDRDASETQYF
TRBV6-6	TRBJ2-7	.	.	TGTGCCAGCAGACCGAACCGGGACATCTACGAGCAGTACTTC	CASRPNRDIYEQYF
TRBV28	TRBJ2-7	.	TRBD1	TGTGCCAGCATATCTGGGACAGGGAGCTACGAGCAGTACTTC	CASISGTGSYEQYF
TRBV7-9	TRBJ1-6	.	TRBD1	TGTGCCAGCAGCTTGCCGGGACAGGGGGTGAGTTCACCCCTCCACTTT	CASSLPGQGVSSPLHF
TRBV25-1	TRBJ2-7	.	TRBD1	TGTGCCAGCAGCCGGGACAGCTCTATCTACGAGCAGTACTTC	CASSRDSSIYEQYF
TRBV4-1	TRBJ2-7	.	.	TGCGCCAGCAGCCAAGATAGGGGGGGAGAGGCCTACGAGCAGTACTTC	CASSQDRGGEAYEQYF
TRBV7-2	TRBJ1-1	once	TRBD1	TGTGCCAGCAGCTTTGGGACAGGGAGGAGGGGGACTGAAGCTTTCTTT	CASSFGTGRRGTEAFF
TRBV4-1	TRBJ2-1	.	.	TGCGCCAGCAGCCAAGGAAGGGGGGGGTACAATGAGCAGTTCTTC	CASSQGRGGYNEQFF
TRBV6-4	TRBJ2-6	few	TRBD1	TGTGCCAGCAGTGGTGGACAGGGGGTCTCTGGGGCCAACGTCCTGACTTTC	CASSGGQGVSGANVLTF
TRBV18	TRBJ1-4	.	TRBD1	TGTGCCAGCTCACCCGTCCCGGGACAGGGGGCGGGATCCGAAAAACTGTTTTTT	CASSPVPGQGAGSEKLFF